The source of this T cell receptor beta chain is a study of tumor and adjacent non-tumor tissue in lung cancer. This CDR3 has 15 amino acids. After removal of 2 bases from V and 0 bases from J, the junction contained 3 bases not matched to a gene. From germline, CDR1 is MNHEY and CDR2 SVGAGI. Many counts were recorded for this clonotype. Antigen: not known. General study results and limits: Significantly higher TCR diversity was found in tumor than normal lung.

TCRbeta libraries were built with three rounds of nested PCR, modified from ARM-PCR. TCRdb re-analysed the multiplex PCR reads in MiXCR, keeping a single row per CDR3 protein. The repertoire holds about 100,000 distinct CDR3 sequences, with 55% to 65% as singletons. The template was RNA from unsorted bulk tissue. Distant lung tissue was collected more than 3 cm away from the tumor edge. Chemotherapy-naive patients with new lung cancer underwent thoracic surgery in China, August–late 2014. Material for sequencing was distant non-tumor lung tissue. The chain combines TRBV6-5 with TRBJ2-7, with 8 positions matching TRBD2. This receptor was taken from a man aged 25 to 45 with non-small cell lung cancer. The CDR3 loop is CASSYTGTSSYEQYF. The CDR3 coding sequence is TGTGCCAGCAGTTACACCGGGACTAGCTCCTACGAGCAGTACTTC.